This T cell receptor (beta chain) was observed in a study of T cell responses to AZD1222 COVID-19 vaccine. Germline assignment: CDR1 SGDLS and CDR2 YYNGEE. Trimming at V came to 0 bases and at J to 1 base, leaving 2 bases not matched to a gene. There are 16 residues in the CDR3. The study's findings and limits: Recipients of two AZD1222 doses showed rising Spike-specific TCR breadth and depth. Baseline seropositives among AZD1222 recipients totaled only 5 to 7.

Measured with immunoSEQ multiplex PCR; TCRdb has only the in-frame clones, and not every one. The sample has 80,000 to 90,000 clones; around nine tenths are singletons. Worth noting for this clone: The antigen remains undetermined.

The starting material was peripheral blood, obtained 28 days after the second AZD1222 dose. The clonotype was recovered from an adult who received the AZD1222 COVID-19 vaccine. The chain carries TRBV9 and TRBJ2-3; 10 bases agree with TRBD2. CDR3 residues: CASSVGLAGGTDTQYF. The CDR3 DNA sequence: TGTGCCAGCAGCGTAGGGCTAGCGGGGGGCACAGATACGCAGTATTTT.